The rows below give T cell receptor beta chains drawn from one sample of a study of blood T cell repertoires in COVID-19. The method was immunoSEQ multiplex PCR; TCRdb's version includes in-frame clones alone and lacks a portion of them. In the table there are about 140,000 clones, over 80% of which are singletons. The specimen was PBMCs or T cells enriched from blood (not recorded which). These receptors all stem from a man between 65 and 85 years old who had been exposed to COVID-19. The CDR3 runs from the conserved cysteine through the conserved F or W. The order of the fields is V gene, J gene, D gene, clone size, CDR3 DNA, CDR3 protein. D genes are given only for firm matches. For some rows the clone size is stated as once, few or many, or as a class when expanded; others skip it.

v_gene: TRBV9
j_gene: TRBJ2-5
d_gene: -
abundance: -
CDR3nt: TGTGCCAGCAGCGTAGGGGCTAGCCGGCAAGAGACCCAGTACTTC
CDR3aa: CASSVGASRQETQYF

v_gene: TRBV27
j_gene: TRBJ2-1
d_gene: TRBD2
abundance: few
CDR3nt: TGTGCCAGCAGTTCAGGACAGGGGAGGGGACTAGCGGGAGATAATGAGCAGTTCTTC
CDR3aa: CASSSGQGRGLAGDNEQFF

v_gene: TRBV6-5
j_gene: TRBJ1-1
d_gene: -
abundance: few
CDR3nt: TGTGCCAGCAGTTACTCGAACAGGGTGGACACTGAAGCTTTCTTT
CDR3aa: CASSYSNRVDTEAFF

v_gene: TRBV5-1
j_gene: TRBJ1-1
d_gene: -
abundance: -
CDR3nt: TGCGCCAGCAGCTTGGGGGGGCCTTGGGACACTGAAGCTTTCTTT
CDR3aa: CASSLGGPWDTEAFF

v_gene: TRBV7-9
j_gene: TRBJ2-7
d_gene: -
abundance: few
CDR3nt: TGTGCCAGCAGCTCTCTCGGGACTTCCCTCTACGAGCAGTACTTC
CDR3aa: CASSSLGTSLYEQYF

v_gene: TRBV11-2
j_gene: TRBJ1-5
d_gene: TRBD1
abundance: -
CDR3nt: TGTGCCAGCAGCCCGCGAGGGACAGATAATAGCAATCAGCCCCAGCATTTT
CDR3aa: CASSPRGTDNSNQPQHF

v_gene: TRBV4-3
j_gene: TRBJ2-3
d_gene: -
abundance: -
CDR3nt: TGCGCCAGCAGCCAAGAGACTCCCTTAGGGGCCAACGGGGGTACGCAGTATTTT
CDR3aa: CASSQETPLGANGGTQYF

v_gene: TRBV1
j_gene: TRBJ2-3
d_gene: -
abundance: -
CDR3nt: TGCACCAGCAGCCAAGAAGGGGGATGGCGACGACTTAGCACAGATACGCAGTATTTT
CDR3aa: CTSSQEGGWRRLSTDTQYF

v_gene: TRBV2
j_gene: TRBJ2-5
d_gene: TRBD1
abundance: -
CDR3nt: TGTGCCAGCAGTGAAGGGTCAGGGGGTGTAGAGACCCAGTACTTC
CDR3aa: CASSEGSGGVETQYF

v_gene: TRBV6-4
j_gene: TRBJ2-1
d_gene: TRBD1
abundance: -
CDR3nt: TGTGCCAGCAGTGAACAACAGGGGCGAAATGAGCAGTTCTTC
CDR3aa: CASSEQQGRNEQFF

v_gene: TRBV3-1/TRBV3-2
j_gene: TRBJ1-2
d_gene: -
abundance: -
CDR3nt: TGTGCCAGCAGCCAAGTTCAGGGTACCTATGGCTACACCTTC
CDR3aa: CASSQVQGTYGYTF

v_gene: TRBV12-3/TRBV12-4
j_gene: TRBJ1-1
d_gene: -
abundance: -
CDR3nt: TGTGCCAGCACCGATCTAGACCCTGAAGCTTTCTTT
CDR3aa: CASTDLDPEAFF

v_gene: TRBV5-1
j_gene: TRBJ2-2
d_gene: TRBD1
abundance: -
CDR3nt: TGCGCCAGCAGCCGGACAGGGCTTTTCACCGGGGAGCTGTTTTTT
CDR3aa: CASSRTGLFTGELFF

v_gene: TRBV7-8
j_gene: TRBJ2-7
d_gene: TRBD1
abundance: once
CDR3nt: TGTGCCAGCAGCCGAGGGACAGGGAACTCCTACGAGCAGTACTTC
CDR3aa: CASSRGTGNSYEQYF